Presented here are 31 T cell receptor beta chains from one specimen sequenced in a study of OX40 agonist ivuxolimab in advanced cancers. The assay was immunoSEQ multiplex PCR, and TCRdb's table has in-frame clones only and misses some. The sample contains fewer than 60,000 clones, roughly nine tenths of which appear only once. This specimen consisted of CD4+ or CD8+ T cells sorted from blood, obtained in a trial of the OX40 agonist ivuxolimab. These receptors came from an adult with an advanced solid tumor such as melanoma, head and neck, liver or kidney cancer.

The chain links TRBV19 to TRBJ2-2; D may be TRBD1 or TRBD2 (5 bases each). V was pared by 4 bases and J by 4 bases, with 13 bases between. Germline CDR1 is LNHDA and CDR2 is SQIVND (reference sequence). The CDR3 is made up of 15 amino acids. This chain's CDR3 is CASSTRDHGTGELFF. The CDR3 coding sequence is TGTGCCAGTAGTACTCGGGACCACGGCACCGGGGAGCTGTTTTTT.

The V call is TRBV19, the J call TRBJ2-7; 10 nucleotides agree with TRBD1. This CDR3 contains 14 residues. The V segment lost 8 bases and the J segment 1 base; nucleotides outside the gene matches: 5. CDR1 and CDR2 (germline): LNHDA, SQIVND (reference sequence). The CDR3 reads CASQDRGSSYEQYF. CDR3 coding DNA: TGTGCCAGTCAGGACAGGGGGTCTTCCTACGAGCAGTACTTC. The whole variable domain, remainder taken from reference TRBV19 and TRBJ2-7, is DGGITQSPKYLFRKEGQNVTLSCEQNLNHDAMYWYRQDPGQGLRLIYYSQIVNDFQKGDIAEGYSVSREKKESFPLTVTSAQKNPTAFYLCASQDRGSSYEQYFGPGTRLTVT.

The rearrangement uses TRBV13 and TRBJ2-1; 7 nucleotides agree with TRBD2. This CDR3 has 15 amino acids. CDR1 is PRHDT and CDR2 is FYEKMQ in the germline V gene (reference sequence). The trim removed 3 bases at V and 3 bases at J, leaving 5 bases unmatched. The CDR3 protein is CASSFGREHYNEQFF. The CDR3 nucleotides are TGTGCCAGCAGCTTCGGGCGGGAGCACTACAATGAGCAGTTCTTC.

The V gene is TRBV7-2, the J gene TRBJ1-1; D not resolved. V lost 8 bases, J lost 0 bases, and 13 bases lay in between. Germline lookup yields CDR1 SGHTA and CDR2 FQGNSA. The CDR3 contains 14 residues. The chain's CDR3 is CASGDNSLNTEAFF. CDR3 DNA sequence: TGTGCCAGCGGCGACAATAGTTTGAACACTGAAGCTTTCTTT.

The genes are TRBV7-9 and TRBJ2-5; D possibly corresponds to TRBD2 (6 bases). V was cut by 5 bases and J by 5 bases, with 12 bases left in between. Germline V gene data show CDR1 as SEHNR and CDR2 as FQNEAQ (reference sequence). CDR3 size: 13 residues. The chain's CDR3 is CASSPAGSETQYF. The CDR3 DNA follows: TGTGCCAGCAGCCCCGCCGGGAGTGAGACCCAGTACTTC.

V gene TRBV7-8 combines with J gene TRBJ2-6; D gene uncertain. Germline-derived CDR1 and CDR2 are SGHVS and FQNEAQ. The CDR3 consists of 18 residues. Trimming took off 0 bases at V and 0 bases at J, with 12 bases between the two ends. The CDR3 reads CASSLAFDKISGANVLTF. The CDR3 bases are TGTGCCAGCAGCTTAGCCTTCGACAAGATCTCTGGGGCCAACGTCCTGACTTTC.

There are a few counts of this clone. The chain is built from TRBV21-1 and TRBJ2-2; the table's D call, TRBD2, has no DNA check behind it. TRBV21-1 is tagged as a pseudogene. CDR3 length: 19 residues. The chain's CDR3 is CASSKSGLAASANTGELFF. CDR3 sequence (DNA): TGTGCCAGCAGCAAATCCGGGCTAGCGGCCTCCGCGAACACCGGGGAGCTGTTTTTT.

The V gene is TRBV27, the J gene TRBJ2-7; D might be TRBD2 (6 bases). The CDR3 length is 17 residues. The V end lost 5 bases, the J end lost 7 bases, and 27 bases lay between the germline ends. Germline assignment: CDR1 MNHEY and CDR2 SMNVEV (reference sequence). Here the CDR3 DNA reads TGTGCCAGCAGTGAAGCCCAATTGCCTAGCGCGGTCGAGGAGCAGTACTTC. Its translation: CASSEAQLPSAVEEQYF.

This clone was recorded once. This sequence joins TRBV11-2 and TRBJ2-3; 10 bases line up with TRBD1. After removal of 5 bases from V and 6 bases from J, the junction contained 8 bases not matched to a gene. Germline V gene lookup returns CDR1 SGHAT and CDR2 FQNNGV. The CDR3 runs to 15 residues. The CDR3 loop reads CASSPRDRGTDTQYF. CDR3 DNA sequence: TGTGCCAGCAGCCCTCGGGACAGGGGTACGGATACGCAGTATTTT. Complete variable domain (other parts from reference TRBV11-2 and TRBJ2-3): EAGVAQSPRYKIIEKRQSVAFWCNPISGHATLYWYQQILGQGPKLLIQFQNNGVVDDSQLPKDRFSAERLKGVDSTLKIQPAKLEDSAVYLCASSPRDRGTDTQYFGPGTRLTVL.

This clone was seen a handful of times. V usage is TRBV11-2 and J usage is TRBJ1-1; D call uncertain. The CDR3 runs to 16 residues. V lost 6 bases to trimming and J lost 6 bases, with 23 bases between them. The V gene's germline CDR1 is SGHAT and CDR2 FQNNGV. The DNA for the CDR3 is TGTGCCAGCAGTAAGAAGCCGGGCGACCTGGGCGCTGAAGCTTTCTTT. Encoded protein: CASSKKPGDLGAEAFF.

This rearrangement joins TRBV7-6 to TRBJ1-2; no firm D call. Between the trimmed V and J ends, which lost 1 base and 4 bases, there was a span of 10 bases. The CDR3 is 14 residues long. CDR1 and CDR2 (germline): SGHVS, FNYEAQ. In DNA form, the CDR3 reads TGTGCCAGCAGCTTAGACCGCTTTGTCTATGGCTACACCTTC. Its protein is CASSLDRFVYGYTF.

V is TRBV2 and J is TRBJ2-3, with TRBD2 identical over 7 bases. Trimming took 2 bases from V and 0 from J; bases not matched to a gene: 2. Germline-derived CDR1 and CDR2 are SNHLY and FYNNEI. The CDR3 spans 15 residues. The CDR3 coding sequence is TGTGCCAGCAGTGAACTAGCGGTGAGCACAGATACGCAGTATTTT. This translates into CASSELAVSTDTQYF. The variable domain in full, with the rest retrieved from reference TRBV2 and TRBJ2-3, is EPEVTQTPSHQVTQMGQEVILRCVPISNHLYFYWYRQILGQKVEFLVSFYNNEISEKSEIFDDQFSVERPDGSNFTLKIRSTKLEDSAMYFCASSELAVSTDTQYFGPGTRLTVL.

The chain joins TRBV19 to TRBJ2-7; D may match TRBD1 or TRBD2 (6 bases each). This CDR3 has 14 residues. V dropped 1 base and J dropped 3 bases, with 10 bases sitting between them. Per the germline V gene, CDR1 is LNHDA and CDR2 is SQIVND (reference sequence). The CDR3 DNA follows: TGTGCCAGTAGTATAGGAGGGGGAGGCTACGAGCAGTACTTC. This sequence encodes CASSIGGGGYEQYF.

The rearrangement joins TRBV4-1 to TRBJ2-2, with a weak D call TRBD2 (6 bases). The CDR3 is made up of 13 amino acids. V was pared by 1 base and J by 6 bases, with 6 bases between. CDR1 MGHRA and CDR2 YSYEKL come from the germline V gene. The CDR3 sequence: CASSQGLAGELFF. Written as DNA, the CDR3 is TGCGCCAGCAGCCAAGGACTAGCCGGGGAGCTGTTTTTT.

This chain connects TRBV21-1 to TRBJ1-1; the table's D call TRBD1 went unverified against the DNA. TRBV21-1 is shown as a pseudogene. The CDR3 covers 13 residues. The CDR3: CASSKSGLPEAFF. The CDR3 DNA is TGTGCCAGCAGCAAATCAGGGTTGCCTGAAGCTTTCTTT.

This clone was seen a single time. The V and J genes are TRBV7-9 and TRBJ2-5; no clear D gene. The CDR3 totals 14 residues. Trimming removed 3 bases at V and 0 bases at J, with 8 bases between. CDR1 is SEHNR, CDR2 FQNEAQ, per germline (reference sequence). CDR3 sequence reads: CASSFLANQETQYF. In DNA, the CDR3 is TGTGCCAGCAGCTTTTTGGCTAACCAAGAGACCCAGTACTTC.

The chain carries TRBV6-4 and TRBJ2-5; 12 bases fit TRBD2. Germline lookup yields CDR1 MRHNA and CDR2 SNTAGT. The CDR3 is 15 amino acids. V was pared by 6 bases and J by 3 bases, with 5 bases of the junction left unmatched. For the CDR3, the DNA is TGTGCCAGCAGCTCTAGCGGGGGGGCTGAAGAGACCCAGTACTTC. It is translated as CASSSSGGAEETQYF.

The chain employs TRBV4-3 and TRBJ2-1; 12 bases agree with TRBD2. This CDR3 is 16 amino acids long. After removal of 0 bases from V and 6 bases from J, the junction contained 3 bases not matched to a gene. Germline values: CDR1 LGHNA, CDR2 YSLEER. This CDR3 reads CASSQDPSGGANEQFF. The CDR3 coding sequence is TGCGCCAGCAGCCAAGACCCTAGCGGGGGGGCCAATGAGCAGTTCTTC.

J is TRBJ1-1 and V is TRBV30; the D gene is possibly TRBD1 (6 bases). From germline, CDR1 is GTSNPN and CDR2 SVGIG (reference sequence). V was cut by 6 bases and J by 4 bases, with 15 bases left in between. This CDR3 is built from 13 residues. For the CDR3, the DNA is TGTGCCTGTACACAGGGCACGAGCACTGAAGCTTTCTTT. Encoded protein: CACTQGTSTEAFF.

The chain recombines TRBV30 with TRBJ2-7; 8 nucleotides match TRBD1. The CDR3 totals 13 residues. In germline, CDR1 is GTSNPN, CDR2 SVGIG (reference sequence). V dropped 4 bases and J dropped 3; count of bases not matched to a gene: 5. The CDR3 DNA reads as TGTGCCTGGAATATCGGACAGGGCTACGAGCAGTACTTC. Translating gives CAWNIGQGYEQYF.

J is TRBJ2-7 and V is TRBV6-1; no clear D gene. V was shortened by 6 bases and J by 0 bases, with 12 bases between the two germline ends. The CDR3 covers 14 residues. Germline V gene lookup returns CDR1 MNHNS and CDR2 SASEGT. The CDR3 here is CASSPWANSYEQYF. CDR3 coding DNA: TGTGCCAGCAGCCCCTGGGCCAACTCCTACGAGCAGTACTTC.

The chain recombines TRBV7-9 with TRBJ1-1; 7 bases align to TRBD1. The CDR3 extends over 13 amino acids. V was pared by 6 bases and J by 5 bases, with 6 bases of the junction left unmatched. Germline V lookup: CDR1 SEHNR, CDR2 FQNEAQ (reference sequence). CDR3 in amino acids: CASRITGETEAFF. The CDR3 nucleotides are TGTGCCAGCAGGATTACAGGGGAGACTGAAGCTTTCTTT.

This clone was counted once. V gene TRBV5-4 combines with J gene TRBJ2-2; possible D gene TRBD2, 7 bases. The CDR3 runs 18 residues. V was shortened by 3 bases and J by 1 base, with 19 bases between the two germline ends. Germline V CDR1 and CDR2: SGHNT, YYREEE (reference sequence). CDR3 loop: CASSSLWGGGQNTGELFF. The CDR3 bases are TGTGCCAGCAGCTCCCTCTGGGGCGGGGGCCAGAACACCGGGGAGCTGTTTTTT.

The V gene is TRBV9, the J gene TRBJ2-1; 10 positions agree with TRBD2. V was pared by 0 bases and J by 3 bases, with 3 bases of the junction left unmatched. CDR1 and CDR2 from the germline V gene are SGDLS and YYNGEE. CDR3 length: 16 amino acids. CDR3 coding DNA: TGTGCCAGCAGCGTAGTGTTAGCGGGGGGCTACAATGAGCAGTTCTTC. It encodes CASSVVLAGGYNEQFF.

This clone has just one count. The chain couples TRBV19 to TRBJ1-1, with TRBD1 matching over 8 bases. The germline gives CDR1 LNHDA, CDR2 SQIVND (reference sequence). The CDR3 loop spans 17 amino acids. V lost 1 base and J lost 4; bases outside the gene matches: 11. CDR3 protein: CASSIVKQGGYGTEAFF. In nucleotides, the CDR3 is TGTGCCAGTAGTATAGTCAAACAGGGGGGCTATGGCACTGAAGCTTTCTTT.

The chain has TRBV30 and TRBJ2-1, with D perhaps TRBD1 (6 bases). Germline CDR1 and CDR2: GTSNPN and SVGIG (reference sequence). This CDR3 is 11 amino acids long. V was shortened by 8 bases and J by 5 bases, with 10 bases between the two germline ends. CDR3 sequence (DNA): TGTGCCCAAGACAGGCACAATGAGCAGTTCTTC. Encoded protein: CAQDRHNEQFF. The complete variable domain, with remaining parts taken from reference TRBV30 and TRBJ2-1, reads SQTIHQWPATLVQPVGSPLSLECTVEGTSNPNLYWYRQAAGRGLQLLFYSVGIGQISSEVPQNLSASRPQDRQFILSSKKLLLSDSGFYLCAQDRHNEQFFGPGTRLTVL.

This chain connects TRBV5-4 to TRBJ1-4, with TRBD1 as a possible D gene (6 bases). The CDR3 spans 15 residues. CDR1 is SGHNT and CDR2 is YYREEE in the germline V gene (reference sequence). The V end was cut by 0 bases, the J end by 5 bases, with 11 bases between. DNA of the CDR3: TGTGCCAGCAGCTTGGCGGGAGGGGGAAATGAAAAACTGTTTTTT. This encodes CASSLAGGGNEKLFF. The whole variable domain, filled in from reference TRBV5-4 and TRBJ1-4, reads ETGVTQSPTHLIKTRGQQVTLRCSSQSGHNTVSWYQQALGQGPQFIFQYYREEENGRGNFPPRFSGLQFPNYSSELNVNALELDDSALYLCASSLAGGGNEKLFFGSGTQLSVL.

CDR3 residues: CAWSPSDRGEKLFF. The DNA of the CDR3 is TGTGCCTGGAGCCCATCGGACAGGGGAGAAAAACTGTTTTTT. The J gene is TRBJ1-4, the V gene TRBV30, with 9 positions matching TRBD1. Germline CDR1 and CDR2: GTSNPN and SVGIG (reference sequence). Germline trimming cut 3 bases from V and 8 bases from J; bases unmatched to any gene: 7. The CDR3 has 14 amino acids.

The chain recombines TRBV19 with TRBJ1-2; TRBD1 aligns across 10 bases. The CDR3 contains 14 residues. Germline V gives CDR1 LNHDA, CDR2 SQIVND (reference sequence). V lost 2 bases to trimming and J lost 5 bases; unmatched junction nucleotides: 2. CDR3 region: CASSIRDRGYGYTF. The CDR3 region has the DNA TGTGCCAGTAGTATAAGGGACAGGGGTTATGGCTACACCTTC.

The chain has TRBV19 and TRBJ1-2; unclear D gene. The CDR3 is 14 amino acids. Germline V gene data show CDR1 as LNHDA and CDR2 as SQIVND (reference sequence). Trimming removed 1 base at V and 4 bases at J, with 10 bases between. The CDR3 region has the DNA TGTGCCAGTAGTATAGGGGGAACGGTCTATGGCTACACCTTC. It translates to CASSIGGTVYGYTF. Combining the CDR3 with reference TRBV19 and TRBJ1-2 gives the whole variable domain DGGITQSPKYLFRKEGQNVTLSCEQNLNHDAMYWYRQDPGQGLRLIYYSQIVNDFQKGDIAEGYSVSREKKESFPLTVTSAQKNPTAFYLCASSIGGTVYGYTFGSGTRLTVV.

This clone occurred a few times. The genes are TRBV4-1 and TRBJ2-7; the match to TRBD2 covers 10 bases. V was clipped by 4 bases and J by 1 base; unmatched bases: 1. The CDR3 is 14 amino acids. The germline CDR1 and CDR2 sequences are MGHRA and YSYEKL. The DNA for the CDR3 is TGCGCCAGCAGCCCACTAGCGGGGTCCTACGAGCAGTACTTC. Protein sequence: CASSPLAGSYEQYF.